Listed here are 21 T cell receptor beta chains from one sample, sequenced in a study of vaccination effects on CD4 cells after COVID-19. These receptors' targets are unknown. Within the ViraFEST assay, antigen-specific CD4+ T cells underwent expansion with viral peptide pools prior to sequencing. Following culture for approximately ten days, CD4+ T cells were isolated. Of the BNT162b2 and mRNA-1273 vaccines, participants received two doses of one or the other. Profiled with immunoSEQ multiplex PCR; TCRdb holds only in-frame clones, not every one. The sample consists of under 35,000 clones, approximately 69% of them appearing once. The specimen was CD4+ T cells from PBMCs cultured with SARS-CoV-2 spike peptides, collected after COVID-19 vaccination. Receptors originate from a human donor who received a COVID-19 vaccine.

The CDR3 coding sequence is TGCGCCAGCAGCTTGGCCCCTGACAGGCAGAGGGGTCCCAATGAGCAGTTCTTC. Residues: CASSLAPDRQRGPNEQFF. The chain joins TRBV5-1 to TRBJ2-1, with D possibly matching TRBD1 (6 bases). Deletions cut 0 bases from V and 6 bases from J, with 22 bases between. This CDR3 spans 18 amino acids. Germline V gene data show CDR1 as SGHRS and CDR2 as YFSETQ.

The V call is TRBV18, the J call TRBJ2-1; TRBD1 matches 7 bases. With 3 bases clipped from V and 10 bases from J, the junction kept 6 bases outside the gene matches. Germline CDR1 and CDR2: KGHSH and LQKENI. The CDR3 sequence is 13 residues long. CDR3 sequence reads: CASSPTRGREQFF. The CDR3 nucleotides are TGTGCCAGCTCACCGACGAGGGGGCGCGAGCAGTTCTTC.

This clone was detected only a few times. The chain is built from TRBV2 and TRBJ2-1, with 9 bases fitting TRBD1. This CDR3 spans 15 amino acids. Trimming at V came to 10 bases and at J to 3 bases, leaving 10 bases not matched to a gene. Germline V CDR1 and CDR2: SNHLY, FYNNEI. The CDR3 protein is CATTVDRGYYNEQFF. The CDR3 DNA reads TGTGCCACCACGGTGGACAGGGGATACTACAATGAGCAGTTCTTC. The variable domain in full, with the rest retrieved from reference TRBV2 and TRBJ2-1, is EPEVTQTPSHQVTQMGQEVILRCVPISNHLYFYWYRQILGQKVEFLVSFYNNEISEKSEIFDDQFSVERPDGSNFTLKIRSTKLEDSAMYFCATTVDRGYYNEQFFGPGTRLTVL.

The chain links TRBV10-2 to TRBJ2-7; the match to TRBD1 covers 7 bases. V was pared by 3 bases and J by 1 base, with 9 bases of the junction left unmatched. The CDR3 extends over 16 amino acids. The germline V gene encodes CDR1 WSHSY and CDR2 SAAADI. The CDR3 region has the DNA TGCGCCAGCAGTGACGCAGGGGGTGGCAGGTCCTACGAGCAGTACTTC. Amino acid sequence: CASSDAGGGRSYEQYF.

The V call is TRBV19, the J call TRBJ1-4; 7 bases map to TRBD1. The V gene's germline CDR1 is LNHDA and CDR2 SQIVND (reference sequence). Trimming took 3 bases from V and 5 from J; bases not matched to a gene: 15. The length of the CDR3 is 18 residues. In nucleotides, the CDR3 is TGTGCCAGTAGTATCCGTTGGACAGGTTGGGGGACAAATGAAAAACTGTTTTTT. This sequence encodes CASSIRWTGWGTNEKLFF.

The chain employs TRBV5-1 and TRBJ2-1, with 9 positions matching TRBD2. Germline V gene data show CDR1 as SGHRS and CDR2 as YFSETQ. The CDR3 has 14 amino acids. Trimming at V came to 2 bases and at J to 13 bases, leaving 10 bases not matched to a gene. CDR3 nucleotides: TGCGCCAGCAGCTTTGGGGATAGCGGGAGCCACCAGTTCTTC. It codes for CASSFGDSGSHQFF.

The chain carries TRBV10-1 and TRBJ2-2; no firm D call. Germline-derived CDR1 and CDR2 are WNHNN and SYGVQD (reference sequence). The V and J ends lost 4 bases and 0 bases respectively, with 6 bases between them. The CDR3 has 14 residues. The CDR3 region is CASSGLANTGELFF. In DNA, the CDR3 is TGCGCCAGCAGTGGTCTAGCGAACACCGGGGAGCTGTTTTTT.

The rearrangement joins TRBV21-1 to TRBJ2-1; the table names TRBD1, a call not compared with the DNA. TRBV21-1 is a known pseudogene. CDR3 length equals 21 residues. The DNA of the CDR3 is TGTGCCAGCAGCAAAGGCCCGACACTCAGCCACCCATTCGCCTTATACAATGAGCAGTTCTTC. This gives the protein CASSKGPTLSHPFALYNEQFF.

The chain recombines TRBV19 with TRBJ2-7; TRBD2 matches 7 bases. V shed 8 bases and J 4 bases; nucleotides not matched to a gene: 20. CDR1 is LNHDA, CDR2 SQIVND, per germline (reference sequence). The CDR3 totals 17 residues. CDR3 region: CASSFNGVGLGTYEQYF. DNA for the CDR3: TGTGCCAGTTCCTTCAATGGTGTAGGACTAGGCACTTACGAGCAGTACTTC.

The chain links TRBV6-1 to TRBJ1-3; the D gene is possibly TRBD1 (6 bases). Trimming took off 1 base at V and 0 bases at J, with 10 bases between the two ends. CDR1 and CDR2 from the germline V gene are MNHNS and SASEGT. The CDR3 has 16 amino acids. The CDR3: CASSEVEGHSGNTIYF. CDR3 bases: TGTGCCAGCAGTGAAGTTGAGGGACACTCTGGAAACACCATATATTTT.

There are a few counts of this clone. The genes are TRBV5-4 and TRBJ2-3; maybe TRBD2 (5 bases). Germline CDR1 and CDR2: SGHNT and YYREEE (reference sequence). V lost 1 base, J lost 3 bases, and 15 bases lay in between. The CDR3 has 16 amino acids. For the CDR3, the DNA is TGTGCCAGCAGCTTGAATGGCGGGCAGGTTACAGATACGCAGTATTTT. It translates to CASSLNGGQVTDTQYF.

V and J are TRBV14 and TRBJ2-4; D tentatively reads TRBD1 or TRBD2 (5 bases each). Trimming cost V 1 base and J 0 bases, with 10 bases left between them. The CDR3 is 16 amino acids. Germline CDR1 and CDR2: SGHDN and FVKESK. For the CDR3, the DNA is TGTGCCAGCAGCCAAGCCATGGGACGAGCCAAAAACATTCAGTACTTC. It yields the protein CASSQAMGRAKNIQYF.

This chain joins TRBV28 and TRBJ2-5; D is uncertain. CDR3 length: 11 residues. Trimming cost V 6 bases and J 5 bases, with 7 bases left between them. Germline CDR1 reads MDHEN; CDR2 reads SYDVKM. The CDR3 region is CASRSTETQYF. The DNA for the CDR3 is TGTGCCAGCAGATCAACCGAGACCCAGTACTTC.

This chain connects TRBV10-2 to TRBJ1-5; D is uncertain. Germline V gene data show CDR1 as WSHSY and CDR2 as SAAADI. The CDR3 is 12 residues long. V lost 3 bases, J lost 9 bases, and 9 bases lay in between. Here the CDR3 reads CASSDLTRPQHF. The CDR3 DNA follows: TGCGCCAGCAGTGACCTAACACGGCCCCAGCATTTT.

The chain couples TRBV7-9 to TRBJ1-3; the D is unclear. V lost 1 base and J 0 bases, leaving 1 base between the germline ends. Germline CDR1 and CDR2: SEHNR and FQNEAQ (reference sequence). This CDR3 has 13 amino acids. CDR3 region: CASSLDSGNTIYF. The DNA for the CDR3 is TGTGCCAGCAGCTTAGACTCTGGAAACACCATATATTTT.

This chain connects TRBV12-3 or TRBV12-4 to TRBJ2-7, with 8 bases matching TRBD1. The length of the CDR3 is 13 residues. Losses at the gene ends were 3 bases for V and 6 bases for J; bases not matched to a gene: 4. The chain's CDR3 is CASSLAGGGEQYF. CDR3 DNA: TGTGCCAGCAGTTTGGCAGGGGGCGGCGAGCAGTACTTC.

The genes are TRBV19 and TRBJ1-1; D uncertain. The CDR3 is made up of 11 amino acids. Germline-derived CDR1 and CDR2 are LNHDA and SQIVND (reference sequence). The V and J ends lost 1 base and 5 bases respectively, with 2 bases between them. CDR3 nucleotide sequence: TGTGCCAGTAGTATAGTGACTGAAGCTTTCTTT. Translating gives CASSIVTEAFF. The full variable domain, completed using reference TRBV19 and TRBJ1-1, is DGGITQSPKYLFRKEGQNVTLSCEQNLNHDAMYWYRQDPGQGLRLIYYSQIVNDFQKGDIAEGYSVSREKKESFPLTVTSAQKNPTAFYLCASSIVTEAFFGQGTRLTVV.

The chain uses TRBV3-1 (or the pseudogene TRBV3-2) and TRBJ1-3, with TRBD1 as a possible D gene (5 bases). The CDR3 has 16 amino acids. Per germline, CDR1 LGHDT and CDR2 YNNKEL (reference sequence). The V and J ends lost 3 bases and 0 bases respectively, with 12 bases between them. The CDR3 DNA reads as TGTGCCAGCAGCCAGGGACCCCATGGCTCTGGAAACACCATATATTTT. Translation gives CASSQGPHGSGNTIYF.

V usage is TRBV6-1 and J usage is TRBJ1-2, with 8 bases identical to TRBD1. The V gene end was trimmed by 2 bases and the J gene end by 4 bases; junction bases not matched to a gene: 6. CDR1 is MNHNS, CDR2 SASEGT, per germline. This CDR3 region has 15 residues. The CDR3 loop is CASSERGQGFYGYTF. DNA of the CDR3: TGTGCCAGCAGTGAAAGAGGACAGGGATTCTATGGCTACACCTTC.

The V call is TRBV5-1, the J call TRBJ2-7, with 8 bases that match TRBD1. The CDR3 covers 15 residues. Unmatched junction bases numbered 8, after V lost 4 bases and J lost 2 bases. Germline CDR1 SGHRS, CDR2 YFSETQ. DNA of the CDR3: TGCGCCAGCAGCCGAGATGGACAGGGTACCTACGAGCAGTACTTC. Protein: CASSRDGQGTYEQYF.

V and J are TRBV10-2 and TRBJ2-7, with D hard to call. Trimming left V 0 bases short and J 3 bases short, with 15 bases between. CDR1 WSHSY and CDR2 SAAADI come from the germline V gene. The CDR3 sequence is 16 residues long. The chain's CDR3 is CASSESIVHARYEQYF. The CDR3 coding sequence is TGCGCCAGCAGTGAGTCGATAGTACATGCACGCTACGAGCAGTACTTC.